This passage covers 32 T cell receptor beta chains from one sample sequenced in a study of blood T cell repertoires in COVID-19. Produced via immunoSEQ multiplex PCR; TCRdb's table is partial and in-frame only. Here the sample spans 150,000 to 200,000 clones, 85% being singletons. Material for sequencing was PBMCs or T cells enriched from blood (not recorded which). Receptor source: a man between 35 and 55 years old who had recovered from COVID-19.

The V and J genes are TRBV7-2 and TRBJ1-3; 8 bases line up with TRBD1. V dropped 2 bases and J dropped 3; count of bases not matched to a gene: 3. Germline V gives CDR1 SGHTA, CDR2 FQGNSA. The CDR3 loop spans 15 amino acids. CDR3 protein: CASSLQGAIGNTIYF. The DNA of the CDR3 is TGTGCCAGCAGCTTACAGGGGGCTATTGGAAACACCATATATTTT.

The V and J genes are TRBV5-4 and TRBJ1-1, with D possibly matching TRBD1 (5 bases). Per the germline V gene, CDR1 is SGHNT and CDR2 is YYREEE (reference sequence). Trimming took off 2 bases at V and 1 base at J, with 9 bases between the two ends. The CDR3 sequence is 14 residues long. CDR3 sequence reads: CASSFQGWNTEAFF. In nucleotides, the CDR3 is TGTGCCAGCAGCTTCCAGGGATGGAACACTGAAGCTTTCTTT. The full variable domain, its missing parts supplied by reference TRBV5-4 and TRBJ1-1, is ETGVTQSPTHLIKTRGQQVTLRCSSQSGHNTVSWYQQALGQGPQFIFQYYREEENGRGNFPPRFSGLQFPNYSSELNVNALELDDSALYLCASSFQGWNTEAFFGQGTRLTVV.

The chain couples TRBV19 to TRBJ1-6; 10 positions match TRBD1. Germline CDR1 LNHDA, CDR2 SQIVND (reference sequence). The ends lost 5 bases at V and 2 bases at J; junction bases unmatched: 3. The CDR3 contains 16 residues. This chain's CDR3 is CASSPGQGTYNSPLHF. In DNA form, the CDR3 reads TGTGCCAGTAGTCCGGGACAGGGGACCTATAATTCACCCCTCCACTTT.

The rearrangement uses TRBV19 and TRBJ1-2; D is perhaps TRBD1 (6 bases). The germline V and J ends were trimmed by 5 bases and 7 bases, with 11 bases remaining between them. Looked up from germline, CDR1 is LNHDA and CDR2 is SQIVND (reference sequence). This CDR3 contains 12 residues. CDR3 DNA sequence: TGTGCCAGTAGTTGGGAGGGGGTTGGCTACACCTTC. Translated, it gives CASSWEGVGYTF.

The chain links TRBV10-2 to TRBJ2-3; 7 nucleotides agree with TRBD2. Trimming cost V 2 bases and J 4 bases; bases outside gene matches: 6. CDR1 WSHSY and CDR2 SAAADI come from the germline V gene. This CDR3 region has 15 residues. The CDR3 region is CASSEPSSGSDTQYF. CDR3 nucleotides: TGCGCCAGCAGTGAGCCAAGTAGCGGGTCAGATACGCAGTATTTT.

The chain carries TRBV27 and TRBJ1-5; 7 bases fit TRBD1. Germline V lookup: CDR1 MNHEY, CDR2 SMNVEV (reference sequence). This CDR3 is 20 amino acids long. The trim removed 5 bases at V and 3 bases at J, leaving 22 bases unmatched. CDR3 DNA: TGTGCCAGCAGTCTTTGGGAACTATTTACAGGGGCCAAAAACAATCAGCCCCAGCATTTT. It codes for CASSLWELFTGAKNNQPQHF.

This rearrangement joins TRBV5-1 to TRBJ1-2; 7 nucleotides align to TRBD1. Germline lookup yields CDR1 SGHRS and CDR2 YFSETQ. Unmatched junction bases numbered 4, after V lost 4 bases and J lost 4 bases. This CDR3 has 13 amino acids. For the CDR3, the DNA is TGCGCCAGCAGCGGGGGACAGTCCTATGGCTACACCTTC. This gives the protein CASSGGQSYGYTF.

The chain carries TRBV4-1 and TRBJ1-1, with unresolved D. The germline gives CDR1 MGHRA, CDR2 YSYEKL. The CDR3 runs 11 residues. Trimming took 2 bases from V and 7 from J, leaving 5 bases between them. For the CDR3, the DNA is TGCGCCAGCAGCCAAAGAGATGAAGCTTTCTTT. Its protein is CASSQRDEAFF.

The chain recombines TRBV29-1 with TRBJ1-1; possibly TRBD1 for D (6 bases). CDR3 length: 14 amino acids. Germline values: CDR1 SQVTM, CDR2 ANQGSEA. V was trimmed by 3 bases and J by 0 bases, leaving 11 bases between them. The CDR3 nucleotides read TGCAGCGTTGATCCCGGGACAATGAACACTGAAGCTTTCTTT. Its protein is CSVDPGTMNTEAFF.

The chain has TRBV11-2 and TRBJ1-2; no reliable D call. The V gene lost 0 bases and the J gene lost 3 bases, with 11 bases spanning the gap. The length of the CDR3 is 15 residues. Germline CDR1 and CDR2: SGHAT and FQNNGV. CDR3 DNA sequence: TGTGCCAGCAGCTTAGAACTAGGGCTCGACTATGGCTACACCTTC. This encodes CASSLELGLDYGYTF.

This rearrangement joins TRBV11-3 to TRBJ1-1; TRBD1 is a possible D gene (5 bases). This CDR3 is 13 amino acids long. V lost 1 base to trimming and J lost 10 bases, with 13 bases between them. Germline V gene sequence: CDR1 SGHNT, CDR2 YENEEA. CDR3 DNA sequence: TGTGCCAGCAGCTTAGGACAGTCTGAGGCAGCTTTCTTT. Its translation: CASSLGQSEAAFF.

This chain joins TRBV4-1 and TRBJ1-6; D unresolved. Between the trimmed V and J ends, which lost 1 base and 5 bases, there was a span of 9 bases. This CDR3 comprises 15 residues. Germline V gene data show CDR1 as MGHRA and CDR2 as YSYEKL. CDR3 nucleotides: TGCGCCAGCAGCCAAGGGGCAGTTGATAATTCACCCCTCCACTTT. It encodes CASSQGAVDNSPLHF.

This chain uses TRBV27 with TRBJ2-7; 7 nucleotides agree with TRBD1. The CDR3 contains 13 residues. After removal of 10 bases from V and 3 bases from J, the junction contained 9 bases not matched to a gene. Germline V gene lookup returns CDR1 MNHEY and CDR2 SMNVEV (reference sequence). The CDR3 is CATSRTGSYEQYF. In DNA, the CDR3 is TGTGCCACCAGCCGGACAGGAAGCTACGAGCAGTACTTC.

In the case of this clone: The junction does not match germline at one end; this may be a read error. V usage is TRBV28 and J usage is TRBJ1-2; D call uncertain. Per the germline V gene, CDR1 is MDHEN and CDR2 is SYDVKM. CDR3 size: 11 residues. The CDR3 spells CASRTLRVFFF. The CDR3 DNA sequence: TGTGCCAGCCGAACCCTCCGGGTTTTTTTCTTC.

The V call is TRBV5-4, the J call TRBJ2-3, with 9 bases lining up with TRBD2. The CDR3 totals 16 residues. Germline V gene data show CDR1 as SGHNT and CDR2 as YYREEE (reference sequence). V dropped 0 bases and J dropped 0; count of bases not matched to a gene: 2. CDR3 sequence (DNA): TGTGCCAGCAGCTTGGGACTAGCGGTTAGCACAGATACGCAGTATTTT. Its protein is CASSLGLAVSTDTQYF. Full variable domain (missing parts from reference TRBV5-4 and TRBJ2-3): ETGVTQSPTHLIKTRGQQVTLRCSSQSGHNTVSWYQQALGQGPQFIFQYYREEENGRGNFPPRFSGLQFPNYSSELNVNALELDDSALYLCASSLGLAVSTDTQYFGPGTRLTVL.

V usage is TRBV3-1 (or the pseudogene TRBV3-2) and J usage is TRBJ2-7; no definite D call. This CDR3 region has 13 residues. V lost 4 bases to trimming and J lost 5 bases, with 12 bases between them. CDR1 and CDR2 (germline): LGHDT, YNNKEL (reference sequence). The CDR3 region has the DNA TGTGCCAGCAGCCCCTCCAAGTACAACGAGCAGTACTTC. This sequence encodes CASSPSKYNEQYF.

The chain links TRBV19 to TRBJ2-6; maybe TRBD1 (6 bases). Germline V CDR1 and CDR2: LNHDA, SQIVND (reference sequence). V dropped 4 bases and J dropped 16 bases, with 32 bases sitting between them. The CDR3 contains 18 residues. In DNA, the CDR3 is TGTGCCAGTAGTACACTAGGGACAAATCACAAGTCGGGCCAACGTCTGACTTTC. This encodes CASSTLGTNHKSGQRLTF.

The chain recombines TRBV7-2 with TRBJ2-1; TRBD1 matches at 8 bases. CDR3 length: 13 amino acids. Germline V gene lookup returns CDR1 SGHTA and CDR2 FQGNSA. V shed 8 bases, J shed 16 bases, and the junction held 16 bases outside the gene matches. The CDR3 DNA reads TGTGCCAGCTCCCGCGTCGGCCGGGACAGGTTCTTCTTC. Translated, it gives CASSRVGRDRFFF. Looking up the rest from reference TRBV7-2 and TRBJ2-1 gives the full variable domain: GAGVSQSPSNKVTEKGKDVELRCDPISGHTALYWYRQSLGQGLEFLIYFQGNSAPDKSGLPSDRFSAERTGGSVSTLTIQRTQQEDSAVYLCASSRVGRDRFFFGPGTRLTVL.

This sequence joins TRBV6-5 and TRBJ2-2; TRBD1 matches 7 bases. The CDR3 has 15 amino acids. Germline V gene data show CDR1 as MNHEY and CDR2 as SVGAGI. Germline trimming cut 8 bases from V and 4 bases from J; bases unmatched to any gene: 10. The CDR3 DNA sequence: TGTGCCAGCGTGCCGACAGGGCTCAGCACCGGGGAGCTGTTTTTT. It encodes CASVPTGLSTGELFF.

CDR3 DNA sequence: TGTGCCAGCAGTCGGGACATGAAGAACACCGGGGAGCTGTTTTTT. This translates into CASSRDMKNTGELFF. The chain is built from TRBV7-3 and TRBJ2-2; tentatively, D is TRBD1 (6 bases). CDR3 size: 15 residues. The V gene lost 6 bases and the J gene lost 1 base, with 12 bases spanning the gap. Germline V gene sequence: CDR1 SGHTA, CDR2 FQGTGA. The whole variable domain, filled in from reference TRBV7-3 and TRBJ2-2, reads GAGVSQTPSNKVTEKGKYVELRCDPISGHTALYWYRQSLGQGPEFLIYFQGTGAADDSGLPNDRFFAVRPEGSVSTLKIQRTERGDSAVYLCASSRDMKNTGELFFGEGSRLTVL.

In its sample, this clone was seen once. The chain couples TRBV11-2 to TRBJ2-1, with D possibly TRBD1 on 5 matching bases. From germline, CDR1 is SGHAT and CDR2 FQNNGV. V was pared by 5 bases and J by 16 bases, with 15 bases between. CDR3 length: 11 amino acids. The CDR3: CASSPLGPQFF. CDR3 nucleotides: TGTGCCAGCAGCCCCCTGGGGCCCCAATTCTTC.

The chain has TRBV2 and TRBJ1-2; the D gene is possibly TRBD1 (5 bases). Germline CDR1 reads SNHLY; CDR2 reads FYNNEI. The CDR3 spans 14 residues. With 4 bases removed from V and 2 bases from J, the gap between germline ends came to 11 bases. CDR3 in DNA: TGTGCCAGCAGTGCCGTCAGGGTCAACTATGGCTACACCTTC. Residues: CASSAVRVNYGYTF.

The chain uses TRBV3-1 (or the pseudogene TRBV3-2) and TRBJ2-3; 9 bases are shared with TRBD2. This CDR3 is 18 amino acids long. The germline V gene encodes CDR1 LGHDT and CDR2 YNNKEL (reference sequence). V lost 3 bases to trimming and J lost 0 bases; unmatched junction nucleotides: 10. CDR3 protein: CASSQTLTSGVSTDTQYF. CDR3 nucleotides: TGTGCCAGCAGCCAGACCCTGACTAGCGGAGTAAGCACAGATACGCAGTATTTT.

The V gene is TRBV7-9, the J gene TRBJ1-1; D possibly corresponds to TRBD1 (5 bases). The V gene's germline CDR1 is SEHNR and CDR2 FQNEAQ (reference sequence). The CDR3 is 12 residues long. V was shortened by 5 bases and J by 10 bases, with 14 bases between the two germline ends. The CDR3 loop is CASSPQTAGAFF. The CDR3 bases are TGTGCCAGCAGCCCGCAGACAGCTGGAGCTTTCTTT.

V and J are TRBV7-8 and TRBJ1-1; tentatively, D is TRBD1 (5 bases). This CDR3 is 15 amino acids long. V was cut by 1 base and J by 3 bases, with 12 bases left in between. Germline V gene lookup returns CDR1 SGHVS and CDR2 FQNEAQ. For the CDR3, the DNA is TGTGCCAGCAGCTTAGTAGACAGTTTGTACACTGAAGCTTTCTTT. It encodes CASSLVDSLYTEAFF.

This sequence joins TRBV5-6 and TRBJ1-4; 7 bases match TRBD1. The junction had 2 bases not matched to a gene; V was cut back by 1 base and J by 5 bases. Germline V gene lookup returns CDR1 SGHDT and CDR2 YYEEEE. CDR3 length: 14 amino acids. This chain's CDR3 is CASSLRGLNEKLFF. The CDR3 nucleotides are TGTGCCAGCAGCTTGAGGGGGCTGAATGAAAAACTGTTTTTT.

In regard to this clone: This same CDR3 is encoded by further DNA sequences in the sample. J is TRBJ1-4 and V is TRBV18; D call uncertain. Looked up from germline, CDR1 is KGHSH and CDR2 is LQKENI. The CDR3 is 13 amino acids. V was trimmed by 2 bases and J by 3 bases, leaving 4 bases between them. The CDR3 DNA reads TGTGCCAGCTCACCATCTGCTAATGAAAAACTGTTTTTT. Translation: CASSPSANEKLFF.

V and J are TRBV11-3 and TRBJ1-1; 9 bases line up with TRBD1. Losses at the gene ends were 5 bases for V and 7 bases for J; bases not matched to a gene: 8. Germline V gene data show CDR1 as SGHNT and CDR2 as YENEEA. The CDR3 runs 14 residues. The CDR3 sequence: CASSPGTGRSEAFF. The CDR3 nucleotides are TGTGCCAGCAGCCCAGGGACAGGGAGGAGTGAAGCTTTCTTT. Full variable domain (missing parts from reference TRBV11-3 and TRBJ1-1): EAGVVQSPRYKIIEKKQPVAFWCNPISGHNTLYWYLQNLGQGPELLIRYENEEAVDDSQLPKDRFSAERLKGVDSTLKIQPAELGDSAVYLCASSPGTGRSEAFFGQGTRLTVV.

This clone was seen a few times. The J gene is TRBJ1-5, the V gene TRBV30; TRBD1 aligns across 12 bases. The germline gives CDR1 GTSNPN, CDR2 SVGIG (reference sequence). The CDR3 contains 17 residues. After removal of 1 base from V and 2 bases from J, the junction contained 6 bases not matched to a gene. The CDR3 nucleotides read TGTGCCTGGAGTGAGGGGGACAGGGGGCTGGGCAATCAGCCCCAGCATTTT. Its translation: CAWSEGDRGLGNQPQHF.

The chain joins TRBV7-2 to TRBJ1-2; a possible D gene is TRBD1 (5 bases). The germline V gene has CDR1 SGHTA and CDR2 FQGNSA. The CDR3 length is 15 residues. Trimming removed 1 base from V and 8 bases from J, with 17 bases in between. CDR3 protein: CASSLVGELAGGYTF. In DNA form, the CDR3 reads TGTGCCAGCAGCTTAGTGGGGGAGTTGGCGGGAGGCTACACCTTC. Full variable domain (missing parts from reference TRBV7-2 and TRBJ1-2): GAGVSQSPSNKVTEKGKDVELRCDPISGHTALYWYRQSLGQGLEFLIYFQGNSAPDKSGLPSDRFSAERTGGSVSTLTIQRTQQEDSAVYLCASSLVGELAGGYTFGSGTRLTVV.

The rearrangement joins TRBV4-2 to TRBJ2-1, with 12 bases fitting TRBD2. CDR1 is LGHNA, CDR2 YNFKEQ, per germline. The CDR3 totals 15 residues. Trimming removed 4 bases from V and 7 bases from J; junction bases left unmatched: 5. Here the CDR3 DNA reads TGTGCCAGCAGCCGGACTAGCGGGATGGTGAATGAGCAGTTCTTC. It is translated as CASSRTSGMVNEQFF.

This chain links TRBV30 with TRBJ2-1; TRBD2 matches 10 bases. The CDR3 spans 12 residues. CDR1 GTSNPN and CDR2 SVGIG come from the germline V gene (reference sequence). V shed 4 bases, J shed 9 bases, and the junction held 3 bases outside the gene matches. CDR3 amino acids: CAWTSSGSEQFF. The DNA for the CDR3 is TGTGCCTGGACCTCTAGCGGGAGTGAGCAGTTCTTC.